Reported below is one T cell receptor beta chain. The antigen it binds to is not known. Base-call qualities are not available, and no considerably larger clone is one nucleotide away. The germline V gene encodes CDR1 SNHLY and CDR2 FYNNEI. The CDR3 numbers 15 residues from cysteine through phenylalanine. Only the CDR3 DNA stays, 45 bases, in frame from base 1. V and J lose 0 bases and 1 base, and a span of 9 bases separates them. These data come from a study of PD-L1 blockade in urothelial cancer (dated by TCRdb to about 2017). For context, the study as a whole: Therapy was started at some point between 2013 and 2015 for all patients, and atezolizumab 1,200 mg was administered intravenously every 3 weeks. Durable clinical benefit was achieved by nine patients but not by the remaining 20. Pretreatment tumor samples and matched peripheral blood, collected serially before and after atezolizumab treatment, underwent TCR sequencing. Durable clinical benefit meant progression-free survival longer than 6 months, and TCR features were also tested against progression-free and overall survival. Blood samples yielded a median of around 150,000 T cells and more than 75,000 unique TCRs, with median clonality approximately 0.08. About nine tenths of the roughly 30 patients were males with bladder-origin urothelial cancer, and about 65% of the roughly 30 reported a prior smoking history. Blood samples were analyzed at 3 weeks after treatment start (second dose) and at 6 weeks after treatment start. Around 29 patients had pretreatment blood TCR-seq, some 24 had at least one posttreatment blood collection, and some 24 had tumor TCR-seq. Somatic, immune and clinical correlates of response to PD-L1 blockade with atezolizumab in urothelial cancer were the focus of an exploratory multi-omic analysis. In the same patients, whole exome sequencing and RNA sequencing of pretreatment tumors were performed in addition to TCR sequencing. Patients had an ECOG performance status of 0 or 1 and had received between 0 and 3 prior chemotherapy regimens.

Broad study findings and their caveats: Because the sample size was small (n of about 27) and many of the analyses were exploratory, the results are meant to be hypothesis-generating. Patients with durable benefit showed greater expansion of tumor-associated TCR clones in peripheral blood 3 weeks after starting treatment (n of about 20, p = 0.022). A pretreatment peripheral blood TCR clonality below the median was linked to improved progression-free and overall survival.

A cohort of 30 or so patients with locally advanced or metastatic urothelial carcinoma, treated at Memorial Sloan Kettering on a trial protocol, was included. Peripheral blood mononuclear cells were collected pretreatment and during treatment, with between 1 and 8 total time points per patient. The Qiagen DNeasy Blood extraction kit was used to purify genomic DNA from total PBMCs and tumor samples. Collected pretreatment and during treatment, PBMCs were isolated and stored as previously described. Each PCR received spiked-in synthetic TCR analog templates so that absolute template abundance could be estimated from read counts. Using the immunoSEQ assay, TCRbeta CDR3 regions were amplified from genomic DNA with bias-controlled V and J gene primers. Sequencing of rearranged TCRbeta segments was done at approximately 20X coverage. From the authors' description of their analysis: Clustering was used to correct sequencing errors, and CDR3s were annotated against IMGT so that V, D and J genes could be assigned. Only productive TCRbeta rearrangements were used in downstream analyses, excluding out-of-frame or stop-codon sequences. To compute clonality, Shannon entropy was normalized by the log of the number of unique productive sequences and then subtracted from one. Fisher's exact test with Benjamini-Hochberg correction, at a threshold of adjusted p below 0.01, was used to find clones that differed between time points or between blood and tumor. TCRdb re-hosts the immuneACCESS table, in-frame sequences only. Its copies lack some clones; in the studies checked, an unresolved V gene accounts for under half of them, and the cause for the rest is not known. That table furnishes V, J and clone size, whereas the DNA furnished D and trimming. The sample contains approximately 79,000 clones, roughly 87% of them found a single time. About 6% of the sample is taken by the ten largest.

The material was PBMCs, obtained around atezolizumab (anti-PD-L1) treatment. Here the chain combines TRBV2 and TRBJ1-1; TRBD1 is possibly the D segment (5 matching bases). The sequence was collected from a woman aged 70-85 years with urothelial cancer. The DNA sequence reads TGTGCCAGCAGTGAAGCTGTGACAGAGAACACTGAAGCTTTCTTT. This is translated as CASSEAVTENTEAFF. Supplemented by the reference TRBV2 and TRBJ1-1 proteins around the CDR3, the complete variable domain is EPEVTQTPSHQVTQMGQEVILRCVPISNHLYFYWYRQILGQKVEFLVSFYNNEISEKSEIFDDQFSVERPDGSNFTLKIRSTKLEDSAMYFCASSEAVTENTEAFFGQGTRLTVV.